These 5 T cell receptor beta chains were all obtained from the same sample, sequenced in a study of blood T cell repertoires in COVID-19. This table comes from immunoSEQ multiplex PCR, and its TCRdb copy is limited to in-frame clones, with some not included. Counted here are approximately 70,000 clones, roughly 80% occurring once; the ten biggest clones make up roughly a tenth. Source material: peripheral blood. Receptors originate from a woman in her fifties or sixties with acute or convalescent COVID-19.

This sequence joins TRBV5-6 and TRBJ1-1; possibly TRBD1 for D (5 bases). In germline, CDR1 is SGHDT, CDR2 YYEEEE. Trimming shortened V by 4 bases and J by 2 bases, and 15 bases separated the two germline ends. The CDR3 is made up of 15 amino acids. The CDR3 is CASSGKTELNTEAFF. CDR3 nucleotide sequence: TGTGCCAGCAGCGGAAAGACAGAACTCAACACTGAAGCTTTCTTT. The entire variable domain, with the rest obtained from reference TRBV5-6 and TRBJ1-1, is as follows: DAGVTQSPTHLIKTRGQQVTLRCSPKSGHDTVSWYQQALGQGPQFIFQYYEEEERQRGNFPDRFSGHQFPNYSSELNVNALLLGDSALYLCASSGKTELNTEAFFGQGTRLTVV.

The rearrangement uses TRBV27 and TRBJ2-7; D remains ambiguous. The ends were cut back, 4 bases at V and 5 bases at J, with 9 bases in the middle. Germline assignment: CDR1 MNHEY and CDR2 SMNVEV (reference sequence). This CDR3 contains 12 residues. The CDR3 spells CASSSEIHEQYF. The DNA of the CDR3 is TGTGCCAGCAGTTCAGAAATCCACGAGCAGTACTTC.

This sequence joins TRBV5-5 and TRBJ2-3; 8 bases fit TRBD1. J lost 1 base, V lost 1 base, and 5 bases had no gene match. From germline, CDR1 is SGHKS and CDR2 YYEKEE (reference sequence). The CDR3 loop spans 16 amino acids. The CDR3 DNA follows: TGTGCCAGCAGCTTGACGCCGGGACAGGGCACAGATACGCAGTATTTT. This codes for CASSLTPGQGTDTQYF.

V and J are TRBV19 and TRBJ1-1; D perhaps matches TRBD1 (5 bases). The ends were cut back, 4 bases at V and 1 base at J, with 13 bases in the middle. Germline CDR1 and CDR2: LNHDA and SQIVND (reference sequence). This CDR3 is 15 amino acids long. The CDR3 sequence is CASSTQGHGNTEAFF. CDR3 DNA: TGTGCCAGTAGTACCCAGGGTCATGGGAACACTGAAGCTTTCTTT.

The V call is TRBV5-4, the J call TRBJ1-2, with TRBD1 identical over 9 bases. The CDR3 covers 14 residues. Per the germline V gene, CDR1 is SGHNT and CDR2 is YYREEE (reference sequence). The J segment lost 7 bases and the V segment lost 4 bases, leaving 8 bases of the junction unmatched. CDR3 DNA sequence: TGTGCCAGCAGCATGCTACAGGGGGCCGGTGGCTACACCTTC. This codes for CASSMLQGAGGYTF.